Detailed here is one TCR beta chain. What it recognizes is unknown. Sequenced by immunoSEQ multiplex PCR; TCRdb stores in-frame clones only, minus some. Seen here are over 90,000 clones, less than 95% observed once, and the top ten hold about 5%. The data belong to a study of T cell responses to AZD1222 COVID-19 vaccine. General observations from the study: Seropositive status at baseline applied to only a handful of AZD1222 recipients. Distributed over spike, vaccine-associated CD4 TCRs predominated at 160-218 and 743-854. Most donors were white British, females outnumbered males, and clonal diversity was possibly underestimated.

Germline V gene lookup returns CDR1 LNHDA and CDR2 SQIVND (reference sequence). V dropped 6 bases and J dropped 2 bases, with 10 bases sitting between them. The CDR3 spans 13 residues. This sequence was found in an adult in good health. Sequenced material: peripheral blood, taken on day 0 of AZD1222 vaccination. This chain joins TRBV19 and TRBJ1-2; tentatively, D is TRBD1 (6 bases). CDR3 nucleotide sequence: TGTGCCAGTAGCAGGGGCGAAAACTATGGCTACACCTTC. This encodes CASSRGENYGYTF.